The clone carrying this TCR beta chain was picked up a small number of times. With V trimmed by 5 bases and J by 2 bases, 3 bases remained unmatched. From germline, CDR1 is SEHNR and CDR2 FQNEAQ (reference sequence). There are 15 residues in the CDR3. This entry is derived from a study of cytomegalovirus exposure and HLA in healthy donors. Study at large: Caucasian-associated ancestry cluster membership applied to about four fifths of approximately 420 genotyped donors.

The PCR had 60 Vbeta and 13 Jbeta primers. Method: immunoSEQ multiplex PCR; TCRdb's copy keeps in-frame clones and lacks some. The top ten hold approximately 6% of the sample, which has some 80,000 clones, around 81% seen once. The gene calls are TRBV7-9 and TRBJ2-6; 7 nucleotides line up with TRBD1. The receptor comes from a man aged 18 to 29 in good health and CMV-seropositive. The specimen sequenced was PBMCs. CDR3 sequence (DNA): TGTGCCAGCAGCATCGACAGGGCTGGGGCCAACGTCCTGACTTTC. This encodes CASSIDRAGANVLTF.